The 21 T cell receptor beta chains reported below all come from one sample, sequenced in a study of CD8+ T cells in alopecia areata. The treatment denotes: oral pan-JAK inhibitor, 5-10 mg twice daily. Sequencing templates came from extracted RNA that was reverse transcribed into cDNA. The method was immunoSEQ multiplex PCR; TCRdb's version includes in-frame clones alone and lacks a portion of them. This table holds about 180,000 clones, 45% to 60% found once. Sequencing was performed on CD8+ T cells sorted from blood, taken at roughly week 53, from a patient treated with tofacitinib. These receptor sequences come from a human donor with alopecia areata.

The rearrangement links TRBV30 to TRBJ1-1, with D tentatively TRBD1 (5 bases). The V gene's germline CDR1 is GTSNPN and CDR2 SVGIG (reference sequence). This CDR3 has 13 residues. Trimming took off 3 bases at V and 5 bases at J, with 13 bases between the two ends. The CDR3 sequence is CAWSPGGGTEAFF. The DNA of the CDR3 is TGTGCCTGGAGCCCCGGGGGGGGTACTGAAGCTTTCTTT.

The chain uses TRBV7-2 and TRBJ2-2; 7 positions match TRBD1. V shed 0 bases and J 6 bases; nucleotides not matched to a gene: 4. The germline gives CDR1 SGHTA, CDR2 FQGNSA. The CDR3 totals 15 residues. This CDR3 reads CASSLAGTAPGELFF. CDR3 nucleotides: TGTGCCAGCAGCTTAGCTGGGACAGCTCCCGGGGAGCTGTTTTTT.

The chain has TRBV5-8 and TRBJ2-1; D possibly uses TRBD1 or TRBD2 (6 bases each). Trimming pared 4 bases from V and 4 bases from J, leaving 15 bases between. From germline, CDR1 is SGHTS and CDR2 YDEGEE. The CDR3 covers 15 residues. Here the CDR3 reads CASSLGSGAYNEQFF. In DNA form, the CDR3 reads TGTGCCAGCAGCCTGGGGTCGGGGGCTTACAATGAGCAGTTCTTC.

The sample holds a few counts of this clone. The CDR3: CASSPDRGYGYTF. The CDR3 DNA reads TGTGCCAGCAGCCCGGACAGGGGCTATGGCTACACCTTC. The rearrangement uses TRBV7-2 and TRBJ1-2; TRBD1 matches at 9 bases. This CDR3 spans 13 amino acids. The V gene end was trimmed by 5 bases and the J gene end by 4 bases; junction bases not matched to a gene: 2. Looked up from germline, CDR1 is SGHTA and CDR2 is FQGNSA.

In its sample, this clone was seen a few times. The genes are TRBV6-5 and TRBJ2-5; D is uncertain. Trimming pared 7 bases from V and 3 bases from J, leaving 12 bases between. The CDR3 runs to 13 residues. Germline CDR1 is MNHEY and CDR2 is SVGAGI. CDR3 loop: CASTVNSEETQYF. CDR3 in DNA: TGTGCCAGCACCGTAAACAGCGAAGAGACCCAGTACTTC.

The V gene is TRBV7-9, the J gene TRBJ2-1, with TRBD2 matching over 10 bases. The CDR3 is 14 amino acids. Germline lookup yields CDR1 SEHNR and CDR2 FQNEAQ (reference sequence). V shed 5 bases, J shed 9 bases, and the junction held 7 bases outside the gene matches. The CDR3 spells CASSPTSGVREQFF. Written as DNA, the CDR3 is TGTGCCAGCAGCCCCACTAGCGGGGTCCGTGAGCAGTTCTTC.

CDR3 amino acids: CASSQDWDYTAIGETQYF. Here the CDR3 DNA reads TGTGCCAGCAGCCAAGACTGGGACTATACCGCCATCGGAGAGACCCAGTACTTC. The chain combines TRBV4-2 with TRBJ2-5; 7 nucleotides align to TRBD2. Germline V CDR1 and CDR2: LGHNA, YNFKEQ. The junction had 14 bases not matched to a gene; V was cut back by 0 bases and J by 4 bases. CDR3 size: 18 residues.

The chain has TRBV9 and TRBJ1-1, with D maybe TRBD1 (6 bases). The CDR3 loop spans 12 amino acids. V lost 3 bases and J lost 6, with 9 bases in between. Germline CDR1 reads SGDLS; CDR2 reads YYNGEE. The CDR3 reads CASSEGGSEAFF. In DNA form, the CDR3 reads TGTGCCAGCAGCGAAGGGGGGTCTGAAGCTTTCTTT.

J is TRBJ2-7 and V is TRBV27, with a possible D match to TRBD2 (6 bases). CDR3 size: 15 residues. Germline CDR1 is MNHEY and CDR2 is SMNVEV (reference sequence). V shed 2 bases and J shed 1 base, with 12 bases lying between them. The CDR3 DNA reads as TGTGCCAGCAGTTTAAGAGGCGGGGATTCCTACGAGCAGTACTTC. Its translation is CASSLRGGDSYEQYF.

This chain links TRBV9 with TRBJ2-5, with D possibly matching TRBD1 (5 bases). Germline assignment: CDR1 SGDLS and CDR2 YYNGEE. Trimming removed 1 base at V and 7 bases at J, with 17 bases between. The CDR3 has 15 amino acids. In DNA form, the CDR3 reads TGTGCCAGCAGCGTAAATGGAGAAGGCCAGGGGACCCAGTACTTC. As protein: CASSVNGEGQGTQYF.

The chain recombines TRBV30 with TRBJ1-4; no firm D call. The CDR3 length is 13 residues. Trimming left V 1 base short and J 3 bases short, with 6 bases between. Germline V lookup: CDR1 GTSNPN, CDR2 SVGIG (reference sequence). In nucleotides, the CDR3 is TGTGCCTGGAGTGGGTGGGCTAATGAAAAACTGTTTTTT. Its translation is CAWSGWANEKLFF.

The CDR3 DNA follows: TGTGCCAGCAGCGTAGACCCGTCTAACTATGGCTACACCTTC. It specifies CASSVDPSNYGYTF. The chain combines TRBV9 with TRBJ1-2; D unresolved. V was clipped by 0 bases and J by 0 bases, with 6 bases between them. The germline V gene encodes CDR1 SGDLS and CDR2 YYNGEE. The length of the CDR3 is 14 residues.

The rearrangement uses TRBV19 and TRBJ1-2; 7 bases match TRBD1. The CDR3 covers 12 residues. Germline V gene lookup returns CDR1 LNHDA and CDR2 SQIVND (reference sequence). J lost 4 bases, V lost 7 bases, and 3 bases had no gene match. CDR3 DNA sequence: TGTGCCAGTACTACAGGGGTCTATGGCTACACCTTC. Translated: CASTTGVYGYTF.

The rearrangement links TRBV7-9 to TRBJ1-4, with no clear D. Looked up from germline, CDR1 is SEHNR and CDR2 is FQNEAQ (reference sequence). The CDR3 is made up of 13 amino acids. Trimming removed 4 bases from V and 10 bases from J, with 13 bases in between. CDR3 DNA: TGTGCCAGCAGCTCATCCCCTGGCGGAAAACTGTTTTTT. As protein: CASSSSPGGKLFF.

The count of this clone is one. The chain couples TRBV5-6 to TRBJ1-2, with D possibly matching TRBD1 (5 bases). V lost 4 bases and J lost 3, with 16 bases in between. The CDR3 is 15 amino acids. Germline assignment: CDR1 SGHDT and CDR2 YYEEEE. The CDR3 loop is CASSPQWGGDYGYTF. As DNA, the CDR3 is TGTGCCAGCAGCCCCCAGTGGGGGGGTGACTATGGCTACACCTTC.

V usage is TRBV13 and J usage is TRBJ2-2, with 9 bases matching TRBD2. With V trimmed by 0 bases and J by 5 bases, 4 bases remained unmatched. Germline V CDR1 and CDR2: PRHDT, FYEKMQ (reference sequence). The CDR3 consists of 16 residues. CDR3 sequence (DNA): TGTGCCAGCAGCTTAGGGGGACTAGCAGGGACCGGGGAGCTGTTTTTT. It is translated as CASSLGGLAGTGELFF.

This clone was found a few times. The V call is TRBV6-5, the J call TRBJ1-6; D is undetermined. Germline values: CDR1 MNHEY, CDR2 SVGAGI. The CDR3 runs to 15 residues. V gave up 6 bases and J gave up 0 bases, with 9 bases separating them. The CDR3 region has the DNA TGTGCCAGCAGCCTACCGAGCTCCTATAATTCACCCCTCCACTTT. It translates to CASSLPSSYNSPLHF.

This clone was found a few times. The gene calls are TRBV10-3 and TRBJ2-7; 7 nucleotides agree with TRBD1. CDR3 length equals 12 residues. The germline CDR1 and CDR2 sequences are ENHRY and SYGVKD. V gave up 10 bases and J gave up 1 base; unmatched junction bases: 4. CDR3 residues: CATKTGSYEQYF. The DNA for the CDR3 is TGTGCCACCAAGACAGGGTCCTACGAGCAGTACTTC.

The genes are TRBV5-6 and TRBJ1-1; TRBD1 aligns across 8 bases. This CDR3 is 15 amino acids long. Germline V gene lookup returns CDR1 SGHDT and CDR2 YYEEEE. V shed 4 bases, J shed 2 bases, and the junction held 7 bases outside the gene matches. For the CDR3, the DNA is TGTGCCAGCAGCCCTGGGACAGGTCCTAACACTGAAGCTTTCTTT. Translated, it gives CASSPGTGPNTEAFF.

V usage is TRBV11-2 and J usage is TRBJ1-5; D call uncertain. The CDR3 is 15 residues long. Trimming removed 2 bases at V and 3 bases at J, with 11 bases between. Per the germline V gene, CDR1 is SGHAT and CDR2 is FQNNGV. CDR3 residues: CASSLKAAHNQPQHF. The DNA for the CDR3 is TGTGCCAGCAGCTTAAAGGCGGCCCACAATCAGCCCCAGCATTTT. The whole variable domain, remainder taken from reference TRBV11-2 and TRBJ1-5, is EAGVAQSPRYKIIEKRQSVAFWCNPISGHATLYWYQQILGQGPKLLIQFQNNGVVDDSQLPKDRFSAERLKGVDSTLKIQPAKLEDSAVYLCASSLKAAHNQPQHFGDGTRLSIL.

The chain uses TRBV4-1 and TRBJ1-1, with no clear D. Germline CDR1 and CDR2: MGHRA and YSYEKL. The V and J ends lost 1 base and 1 base respectively, with 4 bases between them. CDR3 size: 13 residues. CDR3 loop: CASSQVGNTEAFF. The CDR3 DNA follows: TGCGCCAGCAGCCAAGTTGGGAACACTGAAGCTTTCTTT.